These 25 T cell receptor beta chains came from one sample sequenced in a study of blood T cell repertoires in COVID-19. Method: immunoSEQ multiplex PCR; TCRdb's copy keeps in-frame clones and lacks some. The data hold roughly 220,000 clones, with around 88% observed a single time. Sequencing was done on a sample of PBMCs or T cells enriched from blood (not recorded which). The receptors derive from a woman aged 45-59 years with acute COVID-19.

The genes are TRBV5-6 and TRBJ2-7; D gene uncertain. There are 13 residues in the CDR3. Germline CDR1 and CDR2: SGHDT and YYEEEE. The ends were cut back, 2 bases at V and 5 bases at J, with 11 bases in the middle. The CDR3: CASSFERGDEQYF. Here the CDR3 DNA reads TGTGCCAGCAGCTTTGAACGAGGCGACGAGCAGTACTTC.

The rearrangement joins TRBV12-2 to TRBJ2-3; the D call of TRBD2 is as the table states it, not checked on the DNA. TRBV12-2 is a pseudogene. The CDR3 covers 20 residues. CDR3 coding DNA: TGTGCAAGTCGCCCGCCACCGGGACTAGCGTTGAAGAATTTCACAGATACGCAGTATTTT. It codes for CASRPPPGLALKNFTDTQYF.

This rearrangement joins TRBV27 to TRBJ1-1; 8 bases map to TRBD1. The ends lost 3 bases at V and 5 bases at J; junction bases unmatched: 5. There are 14 residues in the CDR3. Germline V lookup: CDR1 MNHEY, CDR2 SMNVEV (reference sequence). CDR3: CASSFQGAGTEAFF. CDR3 DNA: TGTGCCAGCAGTTTCCAGGGGGCAGGGACTGAAGCTTTCTTT.

The V and J genes are TRBV30 and TRBJ1-2; D may be TRBD1 (6 bases). This CDR3 has 13 residues. Trimming left V 2 bases short and J 7 bases short, with 14 bases between. The V gene's germline CDR1 is GTSNPN and CDR2 SVGIG (reference sequence). The CDR3, as DNA: TGTGCCTGGAGTCCCGGGACACTCGGTGGCTACACCTTC. Translated, it gives CAWSPGTLGGYTF.

The genes are TRBV5-1 and TRBJ2-7; possible D gene TRBD2, 5 bases. CDR1 and CDR2 from the germline V gene are SGHRS and YFSETQ. V lost 0 bases and J lost 0, with 7 bases in between. The CDR3 length is 14 residues. CDR3 loop: CASSLAGGSYEQYF. The CDR3 coding sequence is TGCGCCAGCAGCTTGGCCGGAGGCTCCTACGAGCAGTACTTC.

V is TRBV6-5 and J is TRBJ2-1; TRBD2 agrees at 14 bases. Trimming took 2 bases from V and 7 from J; bases not matched to a gene: 4. Per germline, CDR1 MNHEY and CDR2 SVGAGI. The CDR3 covers 16 residues. The CDR3 spells CASSYGTSGSLNEQFF. CDR3 bases: TGTGCCAGCAGTTACGGGACTAGCGGGAGTCTTAATGAGCAGTTCTTC.

The chain uses TRBV7-3 and TRBJ2-7, with a possible D match to TRBD2 (5 bases). Deletions cut 1 base from V and 4 bases from J, with 14 bases between. The germline V gene has CDR1 SGHTA and CDR2 FQGTGA. The CDR3 covers 15 residues. The CDR3 reads CASSLSGAGGYEQYF. CDR3 coding DNA: TGTGCCAGCAGCTTAAGTGGCGCGGGTGGATACGAGCAGTACTTC.

The chain employs TRBV28 and TRBJ2-3; perhaps TRBD1 as D (5 bases). The CDR3 totals 14 residues. Trimming removed 4 bases from V and 5 bases from J, with 13 bases in between. Per the germline V gene, CDR1 is MDHEN and CDR2 is SYDVKM. CDR3 DNA: TGTGCCAGCAGTTACAGGATCGTGGGAGATACGCAGTATTTT. It specifies CASSYRIVGDTQYF.

V gene TRBV24-1 combines with J gene TRBJ2-7, with D maybe TRBD1 (5 bases). CDR1 and CDR2 (germline): KGHDR, SFDVKD. This CDR3 spans 13 amino acids. Trimming cost V 4 bases and J 4 bases, with 10 bases left between them. The CDR3 reads CATSEAQGYEQYF. In DNA form, the CDR3 reads TGTGCCACCAGTGAGGCTCAGGGATACGAGCAGTACTTC.

This chain uses TRBV28 with TRBJ2-7; a weak D match, TRBD1 (6 bases). Germline V gene sequence: CDR1 MDHEN, CDR2 SYDVKM. This CDR3 has 13 amino acids. V gave up 7 bases and J gave up 1 base, with 11 bases separating them. CDR3 amino acids: CASNQGLSYEQYF. The DNA of the CDR3 is TGTGCCAGCAACCAGGGGCTTTCCTACGAGCAGTACTTC. Combining the CDR3 with reference TRBV28 and TRBJ2-7 gives the whole variable domain DVKVTQSSRYLVKRTGEKVFLECVQDMDHENMFWYRQDPGLGLRLIYFSYDVKMKEKGDIPEGYSVSREKKERFSLILESASTNQTSMYLCASNQGLSYEQYFGPGTRLTVT.

J is TRBJ2-1 and V is TRBV27, with 7 nucleotides matching TRBD2. The J segment lost 8 bases and the V segment lost 6 bases, leaving 25 bases of the junction unmatched. The CDR3 extends over 19 amino acids. Per the germline V gene, CDR1 is MNHEY and CDR2 is SMNVEV (reference sequence). CDR3 protein: CASRRWLAAVPGTRDEQFF. CDR3 sequence (DNA): TGTGCCAGCAGGAGGTGGCTAGCGGCAGTACCCGGCACCAGGGATGAGCAGTTCTTC.

The CDR3 is CASGLGDRVQYF. In DNA form, the CDR3 reads TGTGCTAGTGGTTTGGGAGACAGGGTGCAGTACTTC. The chain combines TRBV12-5 with TRBJ2-7; 7 nucleotides agree with TRBD1. CDR1 and CDR2 (germline): LGHNT, FRNRAP. Losses at the gene ends were 1 base for V and 9 bases for J; bases not matched to a gene: 3. The CDR3 runs to 12 residues.

The chain has TRBV9 and TRBJ2-3; TRBD2 agrees at 8 bases. Losses at the gene ends were 2 bases for V and 2 bases for J; bases not matched to a gene: 7. Germline assignment: CDR1 SGDLS and CDR2 YYNGEE. This CDR3 contains 16 residues. The CDR3 region is CASSVTPGGNTDTQYF. For the CDR3, the DNA is TGTGCCAGCAGCGTTACCCCGGGAGGGAACACAGATACGCAGTATTTT.

The chain carries TRBV11-1 and TRBJ2-3; 10 bases are shared with TRBD1. In germline, CDR1 is SGHAT, CDR2 FQDESV (reference sequence). CDR3 length: 13 amino acids. V was clipped by 6 bases and J by 4 bases; unmatched bases: 1. The CDR3: CASRTGGADTQYF. CDR3 nucleotides: TGTGCCAGCAGGACAGGGGGCGCAGATACGCAGTATTTT.

The chain uses TRBV2 and TRBJ2-2; no clear D. Germline V gene lookup returns CDR1 SNHLY and CDR2 FYNNEI. The CDR3 runs to 13 residues. Trimming pared 6 bases from V and 4 bases from J, leaving 9 bases between. The CDR3 DNA is TGTGCCAGCAGGGTGATGGCCACCGGGGAGCTGTTTTTT. Amino acids: CASRVMATGELFF.

The chain carries TRBV19 and TRBJ1-2; 9 bases align to TRBD1. The ends lost 10 bases at V and 5 bases at J; junction bases unmatched: 11. Germline lookup yields CDR1 LNHDA and CDR2 SQIVND (reference sequence). The CDR3 is 14 amino acids. DNA for the CDR3: TGTGCCACCAAAGACCGGGACAGGGTGTATGGCTACACCTTC. It is translated as CATKDRDRVYGYTF.

This sequence joins TRBV7-3 and TRBJ2-7, with 9 bases identical to TRBD2. The CDR3 length is 14 residues. Germline trimming cut 5 bases from V and 5 bases from J; bases unmatched to any gene: 7. Germline CDR1 SGHTA, CDR2 FQGTGA. For the CDR3, the DNA is TGTGCCAGCAGCCTCCTAGCGGGGTCGAACGAGCAGTACTTC. Protein product: CASSLLAGSNEQYF.

The chain carries TRBV5-4 and TRBJ2-5; TRBD1 is a possible D gene (6 bases). Germline CDR1 reads SGHNT; CDR2 reads YYREEE (reference sequence). Trimming pared 0 bases from V and 7 bases from J, leaving 13 bases between. The CDR3 length is 14 residues. Written as DNA, the CDR3 is TGTGCCAGCAGCTTGGAAGGGACACCGTTGACCCAGTACTTC. It codes for CASSLEGTPLTQYF.

V usage is TRBV2 and J usage is TRBJ2-2; 9 bases are a match to TRBD1. Germline values: CDR1 SNHLY, CDR2 FYNNEI. The V gene end was trimmed by 5 bases and the J gene end by 4 bases; junction bases not matched to a gene: 8. The CDR3 has 16 amino acids. CDR3 sequence reads: CASSNGQGKSTGELFF. The CDR3 DNA reads as TGTGCCAGCAGTAATGGACAGGGGAAAAGCACCGGGGAGCTGTTTTTT. Combining the CDR3 with reference TRBV2 and TRBJ2-2 gives the whole variable domain EPEVTQTPSHQVTQMGQEVILRCVPISNHLYFYWYRQILGQKVEFLVSFYNNEISEKSEIFDDQFSVERPDGSNFTLKIRSTKLEDSAMYFCASSNGQGKSTGELFFGEGSRLTVL.

This chain connects TRBV4-2 to TRBJ1-3; the D gene is possibly TRBD1 (6 bases). The germline V and J ends were trimmed by 1 base and 2 bases, with 12 bases remaining between them. The germline gives CDR1 LGHNA, CDR2 YNFKEQ. CDR3 length: 16 amino acids. Written as DNA, the CDR3 is TGTGCCAGCAGCCAAGGGCCTTCAGGGGCTGGAAACACCATATATTTT. Protein: CASSQGPSGAGNTIYF.

The rearrangement joins TRBV7-9 to TRBJ1-2; 9 bases line up with TRBD1. Trimming at V came to 2 bases and at J to 8 bases, leaving 6 bases not matched to a gene. This CDR3 is built from 14 residues. Germline V gives CDR1 SEHNR, CDR2 FQNEAQ (reference sequence). CDR3 sequence reads: CASSLKQGAQGYTF. The DNA of the CDR3 is TGTGCCAGCAGCTTAAAACAGGGGGCACAAGGCTACACCTTC.

This clone appeared a few times. The rearrangement uses TRBV6-1 and TRBJ1-2; possibly TRBD1 for D (6 bases). The CDR3 has 13 residues. Germline-derived CDR1 and CDR2 are MNHNS and SASEGT. V lost 3 bases and J 3 bases, leaving 8 bases between the germline ends. The CDR3 here is CASSDRQDYGYTF. The CDR3 DNA sequence: TGTGCCAGCAGTGACCGACAGGACTATGGCTACACCTTC.

This clone turned up a few times. This chain links TRBV7-9 with TRBJ1-5; D is undetermined. V was shortened by 3 bases and J by 4 bases, with 4 bases between the two germline ends. Germline V gene sequence: CDR1 SEHNR, CDR2 FQNEAQ (reference sequence). This CDR3 comprises 12 residues. This CDR3 reads CASSFPNQPQHF. In nucleotides, the CDR3 is TGTGCCAGCAGCTTTCCGAATCAGCCCCAGCATTTT.

The chain combines TRBV7-9 with TRBJ1-2; D not resolved. The CDR3 sequence is 13 residues long. Germline-derived CDR1 and CDR2 are SEHNR and FQNEAQ (reference sequence). V lost 4 bases and J lost 2, with 8 bases in between. CDR3 loop: CASSSVFNYGYTF. CDR3 nucleotide sequence: TGTGCCAGCAGCTCCGTCTTCAACTATGGCTACACCTTC.

V and J are TRBV27 and TRBJ1-6; 8 bases match TRBD1. Trimming at V came to 5 bases and at J to 7 bases, leaving 4 bases not matched to a gene. Germline V gene data show CDR1 as MNHEY and CDR2 as SMNVEV (reference sequence). This CDR3 is 14 amino acids long. The CDR3 here is CASSIDRGNSPLHF. The CDR3 nucleotides are TGTGCCAGCAGTATCGACAGGGGAAATTCACCCCTCCACTTT.